These 7 T cell receptor beta chains originate from one sample sequenced in a study of persistence of HIV-infected CD4 T cells. The stimulus was an HIV-1 Gag 15-mer peptide pool, roughly 1 ug/peptide/mL. Memory cells lacking CD40L and CD69 with high CD45RO were sorted. Antigens of these TCRs are unknown. This was the immunoSEQ version 4 assay in survey mode. Produced via immunoSEQ multiplex PCR; TCRdb's table is partial and in-frame only. The sample lists about 60,000 clones; roughly 75% were seen once. The sample consisted of CD4+ T cells sorted from PBMCs after 18-hour stimulation, taken from a patient who received antiretroviral therapy. These TCRs come from an adult man with HIV who was CMV-seropositive.

This clone appeared a few times. J is TRBJ2-7 and V is TRBV6-5; D is tentatively TRBD1 or TRBD2 (6 bases each). The CDR3 runs to 14 residues. With 6 bases removed from V and 3 bases from J, the gap between germline ends came to 15 bases. CDR1 and CDR2 from the germline V gene are MNHEY and SVGAGI. DNA for the CDR3: TGTGCCAGCAGGCTGGCGGGACAAGTCTACGAGCAGTACTTC. The encoded protein is CASRLAGQVYEQYF.

For the CDR3, the DNA is TGTGCCAGCACTGCTTCCAACTCGGGCGGGAGACAAGAAGCTTTCTTT. It encodes CASTASNSGGRQEAFF. The J gene is TRBJ1-1, the V gene TRBV2; D is ambiguous. The CDR3 extends over 16 amino acids. Germline values: CDR1 SNHLY, CDR2 FYNNEI. V was trimmed by 7 bases and J by 8 bases, leaving 26 bases between them.

This sequence joins TRBV7-2 and TRBJ1-2; maybe TRBD1 (5 bases). V lost 6 bases to trimming and J lost 5 bases, with 16 bases between them. The germline gives CDR1 SGHTA, CDR2 FQGNSA. The CDR3 has 14 residues. This CDR3 is CASSSGISGYGYTF. As DNA, the CDR3 is TGTGCCAGCAGTTCAGGGATAAGTGGATATGGCTACACCTTC.

The genes are TRBV5-1 and TRBJ2-3, with D perhaps given as TRBD1 or TRBD2 (5 bases each). Germline values: CDR1 SGHRS, CDR2 YFSETQ. The CDR3 contains 12 residues. V lost 3 bases and J lost 5, with 7 bases in between. The CDR3 nucleotides read TGCGCCAGCAGCTGGGGGAGAGATACGCAGTATTTT. Its protein is CASSWGRDTQYF.

The CDR3 coding sequence is TGTGCCAGCAGTTACTCGAAGACCAGTACAAGCAATCAGCCCCAGCATTTT. Translation gives CASSYSKTSTSNQPQHF. The chain combines TRBV6-2 or TRBV6-3 with TRBJ1-5, with D hard to call. From germline, CDR1 is MNHEY and CDR2 SVGEGT. The CDR3 spans 17 residues. With 0 bases removed from V and 1 base from J, the gap between germline ends came to 13 bases.

The V gene is TRBV7-6, the J gene TRBJ2-7; 16 nucleotides align to TRBD2. Germline V CDR1 and CDR2: SGHVS, FNYEAQ. The junction had 5 bases not matched to a gene; V was cut back by 3 bases and J by 0 bases. This CDR3 is 18 amino acids long. The CDR3 region is CASSFGTSGGASSYEQYF. CDR3 in DNA: TGTGCCAGCAGCTTCGGGACTAGCGGGGGGGCGAGCTCCTACGAGCAGTACTTC.

V is TRBV6-5 and J is TRBJ1-1, with D possibly being TRBD1 (5 bases). V was pared by 2 bases and J by 1 base, with 11 bases between. CDR1 and CDR2 (germline): MNHEY, SVGAGI. The CDR3 loop spans 15 amino acids. The CDR3 sequence: CASSYNGRANTEAFF. CDR3 sequence (DNA): TGTGCCAGCAGTTACAATGGCAGGGCGAACACTGAAGCTTTCTTT.